This record concerns one T cell receptor (beta chain) sequence. V lost 3 bases and J lost 3, with 10 bases in between. CDR1 and CDR2 (germline): SGHTA, FQGTGA. The CDR3 sequence is 14 residues long. This record comes from a study of tumor T cells in aggressive B-cell lymphoma. The data were produced by immunoSEQ multiplex PCR, yet TCRdb's version contains in-frame clones alone and is incomplete. The data hold about 7,900 clones, with about 80% observed a single time. The chain couples TRBV7-3 to TRBJ2-3; no reliable D call. The sequencing sample was made of tumor tissue. This TCR derives from an adult with diffuse large B cell lymphoma. CDR3 DNA: TGTGCCAGCAGCTTGGGCAGAAAAACAGATACGCAGTATTTT. Residues: CASSLGRKTDTQYF.